The next 27 T cell receptor beta chains were all read from a single sample in a study of blood T cells in healthy people across ages. A J-beta primer mix and a sample-barcoded 5' primer were used in a second PCR of about 6 to 12 cycles. TCRdb called the 5' RACE reads again in MiXCR, with one record for every CDR3 protein. This repertoire shows 700,000 to 900,000 distinct CDR3 sequences, 20% to 30% found once; its top ten account for around 2.9%. These data were likewise used in another study, on T cells of mothers and their children.

Input material: blood. These receptors originate from a boy younger than 18 in good health.

This clonotype was recorded once. This chain joins TRBV20-1 and TRBJ2-1; 11 bases are a match to TRBD2. V was clipped by 5 bases and J by 10 bases; unmatched bases: 19. The CDR3 sequence is 17 residues long. Germline V CDR1 and CDR2: DFQATT, SNEGSKA (reference sequence). CDR3 residues: CSAGPQLAGAGHGEQFF. Here the CDR3 DNA reads TGCAGTGCTGGCCCCCAACTAGCGGGGGCCGGGCACGGGGAGCAGTTCTTC.

This clonotype was detected a few times. The gene calls are TRBV28 and TRBJ2-3; no definite D call. The CDR3 contains 15 residues. Germline V gene data show CDR1 as MDHEN and CDR2 as SYDVKM. V lost 5 bases and J 5 bases, leaving 17 bases between the germline ends. CDR3 in amino acids: CASSTFSRGGDTQYF. The CDR3 DNA is TGTGCCAGCAGTACCTTCTCCCGTGGCGGAGATACGCAGTATTTT.

This clonotype turned up a few times. The CDR3 bases are TGTGCCAGCAGCCAACCGGACGGTATCTACGAGCAGTACTTC. This translates into CASSQPDGIYEQYF. The chain uses TRBV4-2 and TRBJ2-7, with D hard to call. Trimming took off 2 bases at V and 3 bases at J, with 11 bases between the two ends. The CDR3 spans 14 residues. Germline values: CDR1 LGHNA, CDR2 YNFKEQ.

This clonotype was counted between two and nine times. The rearrangement uses TRBV28 and TRBJ2-7, with TRBD2 identical over 13 bases. Per germline, CDR1 MDHEN and CDR2 SYDVKM. This CDR3 is built from 15 residues. The V segment lost 8 bases and the J segment 0 bases; nucleotides outside the gene matches: 4. The chain's CDR3 is CASGLAGVSSYEQYF. CDR3 bases: TGTGCCAGCGGACTAGCGGGGGTTAGCTCCTACGAGCAGTACTTC.

This clonotype was recorded many times. The chain links TRBV6-5 to TRBJ2-5; 7 positions match TRBD2. Trimming removed 7 bases from V and 5 bases from J; junction bases left unmatched: 16. Germline CDR1 reads MNHEY; CDR2 reads SVGAGI. The CDR3 consists of 16 residues. The CDR3 DNA follows: TGTGCCAGCATGTTTTCTCAACTCAGCGGGGCGGAGACCCAGTACTTC. Translated, it gives CASMFSQLSGAETQYF.

A few counts support this clonotype. This chain uses TRBV29-1 with TRBJ1-4; D is undetermined. There are 12 residues in the CDR3. V was pared by 4 bases and J by 8 bases, with 11 bases between. CDR1 and CDR2 from the germline V gene are SQVTM and ANQGSEA. This chain's CDR3 is CSVAPVGEKLFF. The CDR3 bases are TGCAGCGTTGCTCCTGTCGGCGAAAAACTGTTTTTT.

This chain uses TRBV12-3 or TRBV12-4 with TRBJ2-3; D assignment may be TRBD1 or TRBD2 (5 bases each). Trimming took 7 bases from V and 3 from J, leaving 23 bases between them. The CDR3 extends over 17 amino acids. In nucleotides, the CDR3 is TGTGCCAGCACCTTTAGGGGTGAGAGGGCCGGTACAGATACGCAGTATTTT. Translated: CASTFRGERAGTDTQYF.

The chain recombines TRBV5-1 with TRBJ2-5, with TRBD1 as a possible D gene (6 bases). CDR3 length: 15 amino acids. Trimming shortened V by 2 bases and J by 0 bases, and 11 bases separated the two germline ends. The germline CDR1 and CDR2 sequences are SGHRS and YFSETQ. Here the CDR3 DNA reads TGCGCCAGCAGCTTCAGGGGCCCCTACCAAGAGACCCAGTACTTC. It specifies CASSFRGPYQETQYF.

The rearrangement uses TRBV5-5 and TRBJ1-3; D unresolved. Deletions cut 4 bases from V and 0 bases from J, with 14 bases between. The CDR3 contains 16 residues. Germline CDR1 SGHKS, CDR2 YYEKEE (reference sequence). The CDR3 bases are TGTGCCAGCAGCGTTGGACCGTTTAGCTCTGGAAACACCATATATTTT. As protein: CASSVGPFSSGNTIYF.

Only a few counts were recorded for this clonotype. V gene TRBV10-3 combines with J gene TRBJ1-2, with a tentative D call TRBD1 (6 bases). Germline V CDR1 and CDR2: ENHRY, SYGVKD. This CDR3 region has 18 residues. Trimming removed 7 bases from V and 6 bases from J, with 30 bases in between. The CDR3 sequence is CAIIYGALNREIFNGYTF. The CDR3, as DNA: TGTGCCATCATCTACGGGGCGTTGAACAGGGAGATTTTCAATGGCTACACCTTC.

DNA of the CDR3: TGTGCCAGCAGCTTAAATCCCACCAGAGGTCTCCCCTACGAGCAGTACTTC. It translates to CASSLNPTRGLPYEQYF. The chain employs TRBV6-5 and TRBJ2-7, with D hard to call. Trimming removed 6 bases at V and 2 bases at J, with 23 bases between. Germline V lookup: CDR1 MNHEY, CDR2 SVGAGI. The CDR3 has 17 residues.

This clonotype was seen at least ten times. The V and J genes are TRBV4-1 and TRBJ1-4; D is unresolved. This CDR3 is 14 amino acids long. The germline V and J ends were trimmed by 0 bases and 0 bases, with 2 bases remaining between them. Germline CDR1 MGHRA, CDR2 YSYEKL. The CDR3 coding sequence is TGCGCCAGCAGCCAAGACACAACTAATGAAAAACTGTTTTTT. Its translation is CASSQDTTNEKLFF.

This clonotype was detected a few times. V usage is TRBV12-3 or TRBV12-4 and J usage is TRBJ1-1; maybe TRBD1 (6 bases). The CDR3 covers 14 residues. Trimming pared 5 bases from V and 0 bases from J, leaving 10 bases between. The CDR3 is CASSPGVMNTEAFF. In DNA, the CDR3 is TGTGCCAGCAGTCCAGGGGTTATGAACACTGAAGCTTTCTTT.

This clonotype was recorded a few times. Here the CDR3 DNA reads TGTGCCAGCAGCTTGGTCTCCCAGGGCGTCAAAAACATTCAGTACTTC. Translating it yields CASSLVSQGVKNIQYF. The rearrangement joins TRBV5-5 to TRBJ2-4; D may be TRBD1 (5 bases). Trimming stripped 0 bases from V and 3 bases from J, with 13 bases between. Germline V gives CDR1 SGHKS, CDR2 YYEKEE (reference sequence). The CDR3 totals 16 residues.

With respect to this clonotype: Germline and junction disagree at one end, which may indicate a read error. This sequence joins TRBV19 and TRBJ2-2, with 8 bases fitting TRBD1. This CDR3 region has 17 residues. Germline CDR1 and CDR2: LNHDA and SQIVND (reference sequence). CDR3 amino acids: CASSMGVRTGNPGELFF. CDR3 nucleotide sequence: TGTGCCAGTAGTATGGGTGTACGGACAGGGAACCCCGGGGAGCTGTTTTTT.

V and J are TRBV24-1 and TRBJ2-2, with D hard to call. CDR3 length: 14 residues. Germline CDR1 is KGHDR and CDR2 is SFDVKD. The V end was cut by 2 bases, the J end by 5 bases, with 8 bases between. DNA for the CDR3: TGTGCCACCAGTGATTCAGTGGTTACCGGGGAGCTGTTTTTT. Translation gives CATSDSVVTGELFF.

The chain uses TRBV12-3 or TRBV12-4 and TRBJ1-5, with 8 bases that match TRBD1. The V and J ends lost 5 bases and 5 bases, in that order; junction bases with no gene match: 11. The CDR3 spans 16 residues. CDR3 DNA sequence: TGTGCCAGCAGTAAGAAGGCAGGGGGCGGGGATCAGCCCCAGCATTTT. The encoded protein is CASSKKAGGGDQPQHF.

This clonotype was picked up a small number of times. The chain has TRBV6-6 and TRBJ2-5, with 10 bases aligning to TRBD1. J gave up 2 bases and V 7 bases, and 4 bases lay outside the gene matches. The CDR3 is 14 amino acids. Germline V gives CDR1 MNHNY, CDR2 SVGAGI (reference sequence). The CDR3 protein is CASTQDRGQETQYF. The CDR3 region has the DNA TGTGCCAGCACCCAGGACAGGGGGCAAGAGACCCAGTACTTC.

The chain recombines TRBV5-1 with TRBJ2-5, with 7 bases that match TRBD2. The DNA end favors TRBJ2-1, so the J call may be wrong. Germline CDR1 is SGHRS and CDR2 is YFSETQ. The CDR3 totals 14 residues. As DNA, the CDR3 is TGCGCCAGCAGCTCGTGGGGGGGGATGGATGAGCAGTTCTTC. Protein product: CASSSWGGMDEQFF.

The J gene is TRBJ2-3, the V gene TRBV4-3; TRBD2 agrees at 9 bases. Germline trimming cut 0 bases from V and 3 bases from J; bases unmatched to any gene: 7. Germline V gene data show CDR1 as LGHNA and CDR2 as YSLEER. The CDR3 sequence is 17 residues long. The CDR3 spells CASSQEQGLAGTDTQYF. DNA of the CDR3: TGCGCCAGCAGCCAAGAACAGGGGCTAGCGGGAACAGATACGCAGTATTTT.

A few counts support this clonotype. The J gene is TRBJ2-2, the V gene TRBV20-1; no clear D. This CDR3 contains 11 residues. Germline lookup yields CDR1 DFQATT and CDR2 SNEGSKA (reference sequence). V lost 5 bases and J 5 bases, leaving 6 bases between the germline ends. This chain's CDR3 is CSAQRTGELFF. The CDR3 DNA reads TGCAGTGCTCAACGGACCGGGGAGCTGTTTTTT.

This clonotype has more than one count but fewer than ten. This rearrangement joins TRBV18 to TRBJ2-3; the D gene could be TRBD1 or TRBD2 (5 bases each). Germline assignment: CDR1 KGHSH and CDR2 LQKENI. V was trimmed by 6 bases and J by 4 bases, leaving 17 bases between them. The CDR3 sequence is 15 residues long. The CDR3 DNA is TGTGCCAGCTCGCCCGGGCCCGAGGGGCCAGATACGCAGTATTTT. As protein: CASSPGPEGPDTQYF.

This clonotype was counted between two and nine times. The rearrangement links TRBV3-1 to TRBJ2-1; 8 bases fit TRBD2. The length of the CDR3 is 16 residues. Germline values: CDR1 LGHDT, CDR2 YNNKEL (reference sequence). J was trimmed by 4 bases and V by 4 bases; bases with no gene match: 9. The CDR3 nucleotides read TGTGCCAGCAGCCGAGTTGGGGCGGGAGGATACAATGAGCAGTTCTTC. It is translated as CASSRVGAGGYNEQFF.

With respect to this clonotype: The junction departs from the called germline gene at one end, perhaps through a read error. This chain uses TRBV7-8 with TRBJ1-5; D ambiguous. The germline V gene encodes CDR1 SGHVS and CDR2 FQNEAQ. The CDR3 runs 16 residues. DNA for the CDR3: TGTGCCAGCAGCCCAAAGGCCGATTATAGCAATCGGCCCCAGCATTTT. It is translated as CASSPKADYSNRPQHF.

V usage is TRBV9 and J usage is TRBJ2-1; no reliable D call. CDR3 length: 15 residues. Germline loops: CDR1 SGDLS, CDR2 YYNGEE. V lost 2 bases to trimming and J lost 0 bases, with 9 bases between them. CDR3 in amino acids: CASSVSWSSYNEQFF. The CDR3 DNA follows: TGTGCCAGCAGCGTGTCTTGGAGCTCCTACAATGAGCAGTTCTTC.

The chain is built from TRBV6-6 and TRBJ2-7; 7 bases are a match to TRBD1. From germline, CDR1 is MNHNY and CDR2 SVGAGI (reference sequence). CDR3 length: 14 amino acids. V lost 3 bases, J lost 6 bases, and 8 bases stayed unmatched. CDR3 sequence reads: CASSYKGQVPEQYF. Here the CDR3 DNA reads TGTGCCAGCAGTTATAAAGGACAGGTACCCGAGCAGTACTTC.

This clonotype was seen only a few times. The V gene is TRBV3-1, the J gene TRBJ2-7; TRBD2 might be the D (6 bases). Germline CDR1 reads LGHDT; CDR2 reads YNNKEL (reference sequence). This CDR3 is 15 amino acids long. V was pared by 0 bases and J by 3 bases, with 12 bases between. The CDR3 here is CASSQDMGGLYEQYF. CDR3 DNA: TGTGCCAGCAGCCAAGATATGGGGGGACTCTACGAGCAGTACTTC.